A selection of T cell receptor beta chains follows, all from one sample in a study of cytomegalovirus exposure and HLA in healthy donors. Using immunoSEQ multiplex PCR, the repertoire was profiled, and TCRdb retains in-frame clones only, with some absent. This sample has about 73,000 clones, with about 95% found just once. Sequencing was performed on PBMCs. These receptors came from a man aged 18 to 30 in good health and CMV-seronegative. Each CDR3 is given with its conserved first and last residue. D genes are given only for firm matches. The size of a clone is reported for some rows only, either as once, few or many, or as a class for expanded clones.

abundance: .
d_gene: TRBD1
v_gene: TRBV5-6
j_gene: TRBJ2-5
CDR3aa: CASSLGSGGTQYF
CDR3nt: TGTGCCAGCAGCTTGGGCTCAGGGGGGACCCAGTACTTC

abundance: .
d_gene: TRBD1
v_gene: TRBV5-1
j_gene: TRBJ2-7
CDR3aa: CASSLTGGDEQYF
CDR3nt: TGCGCCAGCAGCTTAACAGGGGGCGACGAGCAGTACTTC

abundance: .
d_gene: TRBD2
v_gene: TRBV19
j_gene: TRBJ2-1
CDR3aa: CASSMGERGEQFF
CDR3nt: TGTGCCAGTAGTATGGGGGAGCGGGGTGAGCAGTTCTTC

abundance: .
d_gene: TRBD2
v_gene: TRBV28
j_gene: TRBJ2-3
CDR3aa: CASSLSSGGADTQYF
CDR3nt: TGTGCCAGCAGTTTATCTAGCGGGGGAGCAGATACGCAGTATTTT

abundance: .
d_gene: .
v_gene: TRBV5-1
j_gene: TRBJ1-1
CDR3aa: CASSLWGDTEAFF
CDR3nt: TGCGCCAGCAGCTTGTGGGGGGACACTGAAGCTTTCTTT

abundance: .
d_gene: .
v_gene: TRBV5-1
j_gene: TRBJ1-1
CDR3aa: CASSLEQGIEAFF
CDR3nt: TGCGCCAGCAGCTTGGAACAGGGAATTGAAGCTTTCTTT

abundance: .
d_gene: TRBD1
v_gene: TRBV10-3
j_gene: TRBJ2-7
CDR3aa: CAIRTGSYEQYF
CDR3nt: TGTGCCATTAGGACAGGGAGCTACGAGCAGTACTTC

abundance: .
d_gene: TRBD1
v_gene: TRBV30
j_gene: TRBJ1-5
CDR3aa: CAWSPQGVQPQHF
CDR3nt: TGTGCCTGGAGCCCGCAGGGGGTTCAGCCCCAGCATTTT

abundance: .
d_gene: TRBD1
v_gene: TRBV7-2
j_gene: TRBJ1-1
CDR3aa: CASRVRGIRDRDWYTEAFF
CDR3nt: TGTGCCAGCAGGGTAAGAGGAATCCGGGACAGGGATTGGTACACTGAAGCTTTCTTT

abundance: .
d_gene: TRBD1
v_gene: TRBV29-1
j_gene: TRBJ2-7
CDR3aa: CSVSGTGSYEQYF
CDR3nt: TGCAGCGTGTCCGGGACAGGCTCCTACGAGCAGTACTTC

abundance: .
d_gene: TRBD2
v_gene: TRBV4-3
j_gene: TRBJ2-1
CDR3aa: CASSQEGGGSYNEQFF
CDR3nt: TGCGCCAGCAGCCAAGAGGGGGGGGGCTCCTACAATGAGCAGTTCTTC

abundance: .
d_gene: .
v_gene: TRBV15
j_gene: TRBJ1-1
CDR3aa: CATSKAGDMNTEAFF
CDR3nt: TGTGCCACCAGCAAAGCAGGGGACATGAACACTGAAGCTTTCTTT

abundance: .
d_gene: TRBD2
v_gene: TRBV6-6
j_gene: TRBJ2-7
CDR3aa: CASSYERGVDEQYF
CDR3nt: TGTGCCAGCAGTTACGAGCGGGGGGTCGACGAGCAGTACTTC

abundance: .
d_gene: .
v_gene: TRBV27
j_gene: TRBJ1-3
CDR3aa: CASSFHGGNTIYF
CDR3nt: TGTGCCAGCAGTTTCCACGGGGGAAACACCATATATTTT

abundance: .
d_gene: .
v_gene: TRBV29-1
j_gene: TRBJ1-4
CDR3aa: CSGQFNEKLFF
CDR3nt: TGCAGCGGACAGTTTAATGAAAAACTGTTTTTT

abundance: once
d_gene: TRBD1
v_gene: TRBV18
j_gene: TRBJ1-2
CDR3aa: CASSPRTGENYGYTF
CDR3nt: TGTGCCAGCTCACCCCGGACAGGGGAAAACTATGGCTACACCTTC

abundance: .
d_gene: TRBD2
v_gene: TRBV29-1
j_gene: TRBJ2-1
CDR3aa: CSVEGVGGGNEQFF
CDR3nt: TGCAGCGTTGAAGGTGTGGGCGGGGGGAATGAGCAGTTCTTC

abundance: .
d_gene: .
v_gene: TRBV7-2
j_gene: TRBJ1-2
CDR3aa: CASSLEAGVLYGYTF
CDR3nt: TGTGCCAGCAGCTTAGAGGCAGGGGTCCTTTATGGCTACACCTTC

abundance: .
d_gene: .
v_gene: TRBV18
j_gene: TRBJ1-2
CDR3aa: CASSPTGLHGYTF
CDR3nt: TGTGCCAGCTCACCGACAGGTTTACATGGCTACACCTTC

abundance: .
d_gene: .
v_gene: TRBV5-1
j_gene: TRBJ2-2
CDR3aa: CASSLSTANTGELFF
CDR3nt: TGCGCCAGCAGCTTGTCGACTGCGAACACCGGGGAGCTGTTTTTT

abundance: .
d_gene: TRBD1
v_gene: TRBV29-1
j_gene: TRBJ1-1
CDR3aa: CSGRQRGQGNTEAFF
CDR3nt: TGCAGCGGAAGGCAGCGAGGACAGGGTAACACTGAAGCTTTCTTT

abundance: .
d_gene: .
v_gene: TRBV28
j_gene: TRBJ1-5
CDR3aa: CASGGGGQPQHF
CDR3nt: TGTGCCAGTGGGGGGGGCGGTCAGCCCCAGCATTTT

abundance: .
d_gene: TRBD1
v_gene: TRBV14
j_gene: TRBJ1-2
CDR3aa: CASSQTGGVGYTF
CDR3nt: TGTGCCAGCAGCCAAACAGGGGGCGTTGGCTACACCTTC

abundance: .
d_gene: TRBD1
v_gene: TRBV4-3
j_gene: TRBJ1-2
CDR3aa: CASSQDQGAGYGYTF
CDR3nt: TGCGCCAGCAGCCAAGATCAGGGGGCTGGCTATGGCTACACCTTC